Detailed here is one T cell receptor beta chain. Profiling relied on immunoSEQ multiplex PCR, and the TCRdb table lists in-frame clones only, not all of them. This table holds about 71,000 clones, approximately 90% found once. This sample is part of a study of OX40 agonist ivuxolimab in advanced cancers. Whole-study context: Allowance was made for prior anti-PD-1, anti-PD-L1 or anti-CTLA-4 therapy, and roughly 39% had some.

The source was CD4+ or CD8+ T cells sorted from blood, collected in a trial of the OX40 agonist ivuxolimab. This clonotype was obtained from an adult with an advanced solid tumor such as melanoma, head and neck, liver or kidney cancer.

The CDR3 spells CASSLGRISYEQYF. CDR3 in DNA: TGTGCCAGCAGCCTGGGACGGATATCCTACGAGCAGTACTTC. This chain joins TRBV7-2 and TRBJ2-7; D is possibly TRBD1 or TRBD2 (5 bases each). The CDR3 length is 14 residues. V gave up 5 bases and J gave up 1 base, with 12 bases separating them. Germline V gene data show CDR1 as SGHTA and CDR2 as FQGNSA.